Here is one TCR beta chain with its context. Its antigen is not known. Unique molecular identifiers were present in the TCR beta cDNA libraries. Via MiXCR, TCRdb re-called the PCR reads, giving one row per CDR3 protein. This table holds a few hundred thousand distinct CDR3 sequences, less than 40% found once. The sample originates from a study of post-analysis software for immune sequencing data. General study results and limits: In patients, TRBV5-6, TRBV5-1 and TRBV20-1 belonged to roughly 5 TRBV segments found more frequently than in controls.

This CDR3 has 15 amino acids. Germline values: CDR1 DFQATT, CDR2 SNEGSKA (reference sequence). V lost 3 bases and J 0 bases, leaving 12 bases between the germline ends. The sample comprised blood. The V gene is TRBV20-1, the J gene TRBJ2-1; D is ambiguous. The origin of this receptor is a girl between 10 and 17 years old with multiple sclerosis. The CDR3 loop reads CSASERPSSYNEQFF. The CDR3 nucleotides read TGCAGTGCTAGTGAACGACCGAGCTCCTACAATGAGCAGTTCTTC.